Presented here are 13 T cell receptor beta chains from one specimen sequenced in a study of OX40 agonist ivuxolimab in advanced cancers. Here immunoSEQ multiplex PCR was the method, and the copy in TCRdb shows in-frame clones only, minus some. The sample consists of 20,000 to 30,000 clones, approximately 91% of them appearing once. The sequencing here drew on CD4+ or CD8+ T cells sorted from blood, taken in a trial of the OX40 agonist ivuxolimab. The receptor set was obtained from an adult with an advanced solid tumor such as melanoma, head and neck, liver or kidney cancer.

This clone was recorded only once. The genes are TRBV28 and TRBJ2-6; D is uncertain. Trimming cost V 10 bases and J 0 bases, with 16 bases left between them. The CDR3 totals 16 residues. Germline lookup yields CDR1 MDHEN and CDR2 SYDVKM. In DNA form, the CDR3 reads TGTGCCACGCTCACGGACCGGGCCTCTGGGGCCAACGTCCTGACTTTC. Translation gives CATLTDRASGANVLTF.

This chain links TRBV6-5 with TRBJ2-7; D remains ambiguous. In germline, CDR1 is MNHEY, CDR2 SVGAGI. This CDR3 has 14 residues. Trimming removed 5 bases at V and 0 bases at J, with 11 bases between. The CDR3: CASSTGWSSYEQYF. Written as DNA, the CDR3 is TGTGCCAGCAGTACCGGGTGGAGCTCCTACGAGCAGTACTTC.

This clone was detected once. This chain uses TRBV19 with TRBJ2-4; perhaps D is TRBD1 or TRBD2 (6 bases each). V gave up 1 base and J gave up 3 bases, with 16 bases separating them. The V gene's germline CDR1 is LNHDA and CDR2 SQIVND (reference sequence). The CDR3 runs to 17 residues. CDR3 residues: CASSIVGGIQGKNIQYF. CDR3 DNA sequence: TGTGCCAGTAGTATAGTCGGGGGCATCCAAGGCAAAAACATTCAGTACTTC.

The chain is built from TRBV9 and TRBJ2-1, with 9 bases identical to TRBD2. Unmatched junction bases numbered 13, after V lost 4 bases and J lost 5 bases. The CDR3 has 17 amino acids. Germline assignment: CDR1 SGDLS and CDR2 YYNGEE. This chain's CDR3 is CASSPFWLAGTNNEQFF. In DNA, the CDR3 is TGTGCCAGCAGCCCCTTTTGGCTAGCGGGGACTAACAATGAGCAGTTCTTC. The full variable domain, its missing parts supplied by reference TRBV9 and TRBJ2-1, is DSGVTQTPKHLITATGQRVTLRCSPRSGDLSVYWYQQSLDQGLQFLIQYYNGEERAKGNILERFSAQQFPDLHSELNLSSLELGDSALYFCASSPFWLAGTNNEQFFGPGTRLTVL.

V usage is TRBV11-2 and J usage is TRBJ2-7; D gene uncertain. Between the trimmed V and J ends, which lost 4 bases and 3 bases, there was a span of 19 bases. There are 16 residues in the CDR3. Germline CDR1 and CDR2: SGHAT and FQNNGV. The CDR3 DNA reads TGTGCCAGCAGCTCCGGTCTGGGGATCCGGAGCTACGAGCAGTACTTC. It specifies CASSSGLGIRSYEQYF. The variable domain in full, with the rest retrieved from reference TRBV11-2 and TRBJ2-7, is EAGVAQSPRYKIIEKRQSVAFWCNPISGHATLYWYQQILGQGPKLLIQFQNNGVVDDSQLPKDRFSAERLKGVDSTLKIQPAKLEDSAVYLCASSSGLGIRSYEQYFGPGTRLTVT.

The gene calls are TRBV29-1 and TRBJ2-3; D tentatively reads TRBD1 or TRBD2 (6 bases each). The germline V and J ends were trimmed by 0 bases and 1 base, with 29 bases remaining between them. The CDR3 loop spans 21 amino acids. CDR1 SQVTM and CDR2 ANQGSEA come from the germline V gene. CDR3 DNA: TGCAGCGTTGAAGACCCCGGCCTGGGGATGGAAAGGGGGGTTGGCACAGATACGCAGTATTTT. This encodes CSVEDPGLGMERGVGTDTQYF.

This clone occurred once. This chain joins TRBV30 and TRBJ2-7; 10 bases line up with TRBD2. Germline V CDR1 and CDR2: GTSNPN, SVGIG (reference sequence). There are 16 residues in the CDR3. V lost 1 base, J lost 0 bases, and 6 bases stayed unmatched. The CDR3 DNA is TGTGCCTGGAGTGAGCCCAGCGGGAGGGCCTCCTACGAGCAGTACTTC. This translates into CAWSEPSGRASYEQYF.

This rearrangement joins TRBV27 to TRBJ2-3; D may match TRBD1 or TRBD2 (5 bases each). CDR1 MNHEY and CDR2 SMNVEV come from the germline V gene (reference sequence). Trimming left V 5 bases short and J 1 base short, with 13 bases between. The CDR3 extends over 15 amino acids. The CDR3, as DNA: TGTGCCAGCAGTCCCGGGGCAGGACGCACAGATACGCAGTATTTT. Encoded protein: CASSPGAGRTDTQYF.

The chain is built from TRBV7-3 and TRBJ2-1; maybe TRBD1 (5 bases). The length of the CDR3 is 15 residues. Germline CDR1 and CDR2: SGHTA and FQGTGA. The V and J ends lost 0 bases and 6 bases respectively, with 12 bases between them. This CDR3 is CASSLTQGFFNEQFF. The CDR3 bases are TGTGCCAGCAGCTTAACCCAGGGTTTCTTCAATGAGCAGTTCTTC. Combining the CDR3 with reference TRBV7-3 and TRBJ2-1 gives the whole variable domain GAGVSQTPSNKVTEKGKYVELRCDPISGHTALYWYRQSLGQGPEFLIYFQGTGAADDSGLPNDRFFAVRPEGSVSTLKIQRTERGDSAVYLCASSLTQGFFNEQFFGPGTRLTVL.

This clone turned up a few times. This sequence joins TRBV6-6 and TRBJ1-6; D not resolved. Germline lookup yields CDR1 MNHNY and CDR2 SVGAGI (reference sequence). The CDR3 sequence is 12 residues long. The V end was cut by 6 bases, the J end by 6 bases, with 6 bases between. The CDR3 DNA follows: TGTGCCAGCAGCCAGATTAATTCACCCCTCCACTTT. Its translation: CASSQINSPLHF.

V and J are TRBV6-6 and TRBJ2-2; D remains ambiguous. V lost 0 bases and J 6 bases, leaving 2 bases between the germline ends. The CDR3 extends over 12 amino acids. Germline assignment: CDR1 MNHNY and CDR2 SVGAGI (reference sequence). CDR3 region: CASSYSAGELFF. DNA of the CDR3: TGTGCCAGCAGTTACTCAGCCGGGGAGCTGTTTTTT.

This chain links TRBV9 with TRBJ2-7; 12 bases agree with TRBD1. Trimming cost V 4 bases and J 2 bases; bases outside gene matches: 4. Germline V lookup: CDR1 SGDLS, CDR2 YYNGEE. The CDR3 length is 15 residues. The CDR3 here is CASSLGQGAPYEQYF. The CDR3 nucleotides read TGTGCCAGCAGCTTGGGACAGGGGGCGCCCTACGAGCAGTACTTC.

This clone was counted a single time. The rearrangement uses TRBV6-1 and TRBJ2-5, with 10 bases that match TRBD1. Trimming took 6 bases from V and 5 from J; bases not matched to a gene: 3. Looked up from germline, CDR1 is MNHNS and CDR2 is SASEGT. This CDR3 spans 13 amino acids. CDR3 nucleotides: TGTGCCAGCAGGACAGGGGGCATGGAGACCCAGTACTTC. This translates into CASRTGGMETQYF.